A selection of T cell receptor beta chains follows, all from one sample in a study of shared clonotypes between healthy human individuals. Sequenced by immunoSEQ multiplex PCR; TCRdb stores in-frame clones only, minus some. The sample lists about 1,500,000 clones, roughly 96% occurring once. What was sequenced was naive CD4+ T cells sorted from blood. The origin of the receptors is a young man in good health. Each CDR3 is given with its conserved first and last residue. The D gene is left open where the match is weak. Size is stated for part of the rows, as once, few or many counts, or as a class when the clone is expanded.

v_gene	d_gene	abundance	j_gene	len	CDR3aa
TRBV7-9	TRBD1	-	TRBJ1-1	16	CASSAEGDRLGAEAFF
TRBV27	-	-	TRBJ2-3	17	CASSSGVGAGRRNTQYF
TRBV4-1	TRBD1	-	TRBJ2-6	18	CASSQRQGLISGANVLTF
TRBV29-1	-	-	TRBJ2-7	12	CSVGGQPLEQYF
TRBV28	-	-	TRBJ2-7	15	CASSFPQGYYDEQYF
TRBV4-3	TRBD2	-	TRBJ2-7	17	CASSQDPRGSGHYEQYF
TRBV7-9	-	-	TRBJ2-5	13	CASSLSAEETQYF
TRBV4-1	-	-	TRBJ1-2	16	CASSQDGLVEVRGYTF
TRBV10-3	-	-	TRBJ1-5	15	CAISSGTLGYQPQHF
TRBV18	TRBD2	-	TRBJ2-2	17	CASSPVLGGSVPGELFF
TRBV28	TRBD1	-	TRBJ1-5	16	CASRSQSTGANQPQHF
TRBV5-4	TRBD1	-	TRBJ2-7	14	CASSPRTGIYEQYF
TRBV12-2	-	-	TRBJ1-5	13	CASRLATSQPQHF
TRBV18	TRBD1	-	TRBJ1-2	15	CASSPPANRGYGYTF
TRBV5-1	TRBD2	-	TRBJ2-7	17	CASSLAGLAGGSDEQYF
TRBV6-6	TRBD1	once	TRBJ1-1	15	CASSFAPQGGTEAFF
TRBV7-2	TRBD1	-	TRBJ2-7	16	CASSLAPEGADLWQYF
TRBV9	TRBD1	-	TRBJ1-2	16	CASSVGDRVPTYGYTF
TRBV4-1	TRBD2	-	TRBJ2-1	16	CASSHRTSPVGNEQFF
TRBV27	-	-	TRBJ1-2	14	CASSFEKRVGGYTF
TRBV5-5	-	-	TRBJ2-2	13	CASSSDPNGELFF
TRBV10-3	TRBD2	-	TRBJ2-2	17	CAISEGLAGPYTGELFF
TRBV2	TRBD2	once	TRBJ2-1	14	CASSVSGSNKGQFF
TRBV5-1	TRBD1	-	TRBJ1-5	14	CASSLDTGGQPQHF
TRBV5-8	TRBD1	-	TRBJ1-4	16	CASSLAPGQGNEKLFF
TRBV27	-	-	TRBJ2-6	16	CASSLFRASGANVLTF
TRBV10-3	-	once	TRBJ1-2	15	CAISYDRQTNYGYTF
TRBV6-1	-	-	TRBJ1-2	13	CASSVSLNYGYTF